This T cell receptor beta chain was found in a study of response to subunit inactivated influenza vaccine. Findings of the study overall: T cells newly recruited by each seasonal influenza vaccination are few, the authors suggested.

The sample holds a few counts of this clonotype. Antigen specificity is unknown. CDR3 length: 12 residues. The trim removed 10 bases at V and 6 bases at J, leaving 6 bases unmatched. MiXCR, applied by TCRdb to the RT-PCR reads, yields one record per CDR3 protein. The repertoire consists of under 950,000 distinct CDR3 sequences, with less than 25% occurring once and the leading ten covering roughly a tenth. This chain joins TRBV12-3 or TRBV12-4 and TRBJ1-1; 9 bases agree with TRBD1. The sequenced sample was PBMCs from blood, obtained more than 4 days after vaccination. The TCR was taken from a man in his fifties who received an inactivated influenza vaccine. Here the CDR3 DNA reads TGTGCCACACGAAGGACAGGGGCTGAAGCTTTCTTT. Encoded protein: CATRRTGAEAFF.